This TCR beta chain was recovered during a study of beta chain features in type 1 diabetes. Study results and limitations: Within each of all four CD4+ subsets, Type 1 diabetes patients had TCRB CDR3s that were moderately but significantly shorter. Patients showed naive, central memory and Treg TCRB repertoires that appeared more similar than those of healthy donors. For patients and controls alike, PCR might favor shorter templates to the same degree. Possibly, sequencing cDNA over-represented cells that had high TCR expression levels.

This clone showed up just a few times. The antigen is undetermined. The same CDR3 arises from other DNA sequences in this sample as well. The ends were cut back, 6 bases at V and 7 bases at J, with 7 bases in the middle. Looked up from germline, CDR1 is MDHEN and CDR2 is SYDVKM. The CDR3 sequence is 11 residues long. As every portion of the isolated RNA was reverse transcribed, the sequencing read expressed TCRB transcripts. Data came from immunoSEQ multiplex PCR; TCRdb stores just in-frame clones and leaves some out. Of 240,000 or so clones listed, over 20% are singletons. Every donor provided one heparinised blood draw, which averaged approximately 100 mL.

The sample comprised naive CD4+ T cells from blood. The V gene is TRBV28, the J gene TRBJ2-1; no definite D call. The clonotype originates from a woman in her forties with type 1 diabetes. The chain's CDR3 is CASRSLNEQFF. The CDR3 DNA sequence: TGTGCCAGCAGGTCTTTGAATGAGCAGTTCTTC. The full variable domain, with the rest looked up from reference TRBV28 and TRBJ2-1, is DVKVTQSSRYLVKRTGEKVFLECVQDMDHENMFWYRQDPGLGLRLIYFSYDVKMKEKGDIPEGYSVSREKKERFSLILESASTNQTSMYLCASRSLNEQFFGPGTRLTVL.